The 14 T cell receptor beta chains below come from one sample, sequenced in a study of blood T cells in healthy people across ages. A second PCR, run for about 7 to 12 cycles, used a sample-barcoded 5' primer plus a J-beta primer mix. TCRdb re-analysed the 5' RACE reads in MiXCR, keeping a single row per CDR3 protein. This table holds 650,000 to 800,000 distinct CDR3 sequences, more than 40% found once. Sequencing was carried out using blood. The receptors shown here come from a man in his 60s in good health.

The chain combines TRBV7-9 with TRBJ2-1, with a weak D call TRBD1 (5 bases). Trimming shortened V by 4 bases and J by 6 bases, and 13 bases separated the two germline ends. This CDR3 has 14 residues. CDR1 is SEHNR, CDR2 FQNEAQ, per germline (reference sequence). CDR3 residues: CASSSTDRSNEQFF. The CDR3 DNA reads TGTGCCAGCAGCTCTACCGACAGATCCAATGAGCAGTTCTTC.

This clonotype was observed once. This chain uses TRBV24-1 with TRBJ2-1; 10 bases align to TRBD1. The V gene end was trimmed by 5 bases and the J gene end by 3 bases; junction bases not matched to a gene: 3. This CDR3 has 15 amino acids. CDR1 KGHDR and CDR2 SFDVKD come from the germline V gene. This CDR3 reads CATSGTGGVYNEQFF. In DNA, the CDR3 is TGTGCCACCAGTGGGACAGGGGGGGTCTACAATGAGCAGTTCTTC.

The sample holds one count of this clonotype. An end of the junction does not agree with germline; a read error may underlie this. The CDR3 nucleotides read TGTGTCACCAGTGATACCTCAGGACAGGGGGCGCGGCGTGAGACCCAGTACTTC. It is translated as CVTSDTSGQGARRETQYF. V is TRBV24-1 and J is TRBJ2-5; 11 nucleotides align to TRBD1. The CDR3 spans 18 residues. Germline V gene sequence: CDR1 KGHDR, CDR2 SFDVKD.

The J gene is TRBJ1-2, the V gene TRBV30; D not certain. With 1 base removed from V and 6 bases from J, the gap between germline ends came to 9 bases. The germline V gene encodes CDR1 GTSNPN and CDR2 SVGIG (reference sequence). The length of the CDR3 is 12 residues. The CDR3 here is CAWSAPWDGYTF. CDR3 in DNA: TGTGCCTGGAGTGCCCCATGGGATGGCTACACCTTC. The full variable domain, completed using reference TRBV30 and TRBJ1-2, is SQTIHQWPATLVQPVGSPLSLECTVEGTSNPNLYWYRQAAGRGLQLLFYSVGIGQISSEVPQNLSASRPQDRQFILSSKKLLLSDSGFYLCAWSAPWDGYTFGSGTRLTVV.

This clonotype was seen a handful of times. The V and J genes are TRBV20-1 and TRBJ2-1; D is possibly TRBD2 (6 bases). This CDR3 has 13 residues. In germline, CDR1 is DFQATT, CDR2 SNEGSKA (reference sequence). V shed 6 bases and J shed 4 bases, with 13 bases lying between them. The CDR3 DNA is TGCAGTGCCCAGCGGGCGGGATACAATGAGCAGTTCTTC. Encoded protein: CSAQRAGYNEQFF.

V usage is TRBV4-3 and J usage is TRBJ2-7, with TRBD1 identical over 9 bases. V was pared by 4 bases and J by 2 bases, with 6 bases of the junction left unmatched. CDR3 length: 15 amino acids. Germline V gives CDR1 LGHNA, CDR2 YSLEER. CDR3: CASSPKDRGPYEQYF. The CDR3 nucleotides are TGCGCCAGCAGCCCAAAGGACAGGGGTCCCTACGAGCAGTACTTC.

This clonotype was observed a handful of times. The chain combines TRBV6-8 with TRBJ2-1; TRBD2 matches 9 bases. The V gene end was trimmed by 4 bases and the J gene end by 2 bases; junction bases not matched to a gene: 15. The CDR3 loop spans 19 amino acids. From germline, CDR1 is MNHGY and CDR2 SAAAGT. CDR3: CASSFRDISGGPTYNEQFF. CDR3 nucleotide sequence: TGTGCCAGCAGTTTCAGGGATATTAGCGGGGGACCTACCTACAATGAGCAGTTCTTC.

The table lists this clonotype with a few counts. This chain links TRBV29-1 with TRBJ2-1, with TRBD2 matching over 10 bases. CDR3 length equals 15 residues. J lost 4 bases, V lost 3 bases, and 6 bases had no gene match. CDR1 and CDR2 from the germline V gene are SQVTM and ANQGSEA. The CDR3 coding sequence is TGCAGCGTTGAGAGGCTAGCGGGGGTTTACAATGAGCAGTTCTTC. Translation gives CSVERLAGVYNEQFF.

The CDR3 sequence: CASSDFGTSGGNEQFF. The CDR3 nucleotides are TGTGCCAGCAGTGATTTCGGGACTAGCGGGGGAAATGAGCAGTTCTTC. The chain is built from TRBV2 and TRBJ2-1; TRBD2 matches at 14 bases. J lost 7 bases, V lost 3 bases, and 5 bases had no gene match. This CDR3 is 16 amino acids long. Germline CDR1 SNHLY, CDR2 FYNNEI.

The chain carries TRBV7-9 and TRBJ1-1; D remains unclear. V lost 8 bases and J lost 2, with 12 bases in between. The germline CDR1 and CDR2 sequences are SEHNR and FQNEAQ (reference sequence). This CDR3 region has 13 residues. This CDR3 reads CASLATANTEAFF. CDR3 nucleotides: TGTGCCAGCCTCGCGACGGCTAACACTGAAGCTTTCTTT.

The gene calls are TRBV20-1 and TRBJ2-3; tentatively, D is TRBD2 (6 bases). Germline CDR1 DFQATT, CDR2 SNEGSKA (reference sequence). The CDR3 has 19 residues. The V end lost 0 bases, the J end lost 1 base, and 23 bases lay between the germline ends. CDR3 DNA sequence: TGCAGTGCTAGAGATCCGATCGCGGTTGGGGGGAGCCGCACAGATACGCAGTATTTT. It encodes CSARDPIAVGGSRTDTQYF.

The chain is built from TRBV6-5 and TRBJ1-2; D is uncertain. The ends were cut back, 5 bases at V and 8 bases at J, with 15 bases in the middle. The CDR3 spans 13 residues. Germline V lookup: CDR1 MNHEY, CDR2 SVGAGI. The CDR3 spells CASSASWQSGYTF. The CDR3 DNA reads as TGTGCCAGCAGTGCCTCTTGGCAGTCCGGCTACACCTTC.

The gene calls are TRBV7-9 and TRBJ2-7, with D perhaps TRBD2 (6 bases). CDR3 size: 17 residues. Trimming pared 1 base from V and 3 bases from J, leaving 19 bases between. CDR1 is SEHNR, CDR2 FQNEAQ, per germline (reference sequence). The chain's CDR3 is CASSLGGGGGEYYEQYF. The CDR3 DNA is TGTGCCAGCAGCTTAGGGGGCGGTGGAGGGGAATACTACGAGCAGTACTTC.

This clonotype was picked up a small number of times. The chain combines TRBV27 with TRBJ2-7, with D possibly being TRBD1 (6 bases). Looked up from germline, CDR1 is MNHEY and CDR2 is SMNVEV (reference sequence). The V end lost 6 bases, the J end lost 2 bases, and 17 bases lay between the germline ends. This CDR3 is 15 amino acids long. The CDR3 DNA reads as TGTGCCAGCAGCCTTAATGGACAGCCTCCCTACGAGCAGTACTTC. This gives the protein CASSLNGQPPYEQYF.